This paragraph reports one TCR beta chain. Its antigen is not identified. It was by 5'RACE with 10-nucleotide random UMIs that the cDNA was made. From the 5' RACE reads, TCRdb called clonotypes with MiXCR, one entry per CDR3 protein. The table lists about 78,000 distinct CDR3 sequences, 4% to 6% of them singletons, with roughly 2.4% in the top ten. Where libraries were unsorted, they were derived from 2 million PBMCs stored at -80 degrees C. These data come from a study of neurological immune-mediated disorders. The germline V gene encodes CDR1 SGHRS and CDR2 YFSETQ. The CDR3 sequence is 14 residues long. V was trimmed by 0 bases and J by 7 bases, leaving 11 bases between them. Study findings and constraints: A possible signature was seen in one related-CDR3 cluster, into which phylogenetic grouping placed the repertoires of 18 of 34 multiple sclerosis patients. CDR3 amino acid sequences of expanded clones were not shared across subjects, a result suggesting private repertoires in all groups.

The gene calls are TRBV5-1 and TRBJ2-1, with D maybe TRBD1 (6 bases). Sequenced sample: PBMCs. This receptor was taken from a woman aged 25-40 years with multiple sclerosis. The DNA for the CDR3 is TGCGCCAGCAGCTTGGTAGGGGGTAGTAATGAGCAGTTCTTC. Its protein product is CASSLVGGSNEQFF. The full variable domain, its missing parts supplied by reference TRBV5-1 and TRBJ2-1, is KAGVTQTPRYLIKTRGQQVTLSCSPISGHRSVSWYQQTPGQGLQFLFEYFSETQRNKGNFPGRFSGRQFSNSRSEMNVSTLELGDSALYLCASSLVGGSNEQFFGPGTRLTVL.